A selection of T cell receptor beta chains follows, all from one sample in a study of T cells in Graves' hyperthyroidism and ophthalmopathy. TCRdb analysed the multiplex PCR reads with MiXCR anew, one entry per CDR3 protein. The profile shows about 700,000 distinct CDR3 sequences, about 45% of them singletons. The specimen was peripheral blood or thyroid tissue (not recorded which). These TCRs come from an adult man with Graves' disease, either hyperthyroidism or ophthalmopathy (not recorded which). Both conserved end residues are part of each CDR3. The order of the fields is J gene, clone size, V gene, CDR3 length, CDR3 protein. Clone size is stated in some rows and not others, as once, few, many or a class when expanded.

TRBJ2-7 | once | TRBV10-3 | 15 | CASSEGRGNSYEQYF
TRBJ1-2 | few | TRBV19 | 15 | CASSISGGPGYGYTF
TRBJ2-2 | - | TRBV9 | 15 | CASSVGAVNTGELFF
TRBJ1-2 | - | TRBV29-1 | 15 | CSVGQGAEASYGYTF
TRBJ2-7 | - | TRBV7-2 | 11 | CALDRYYEQYF
TRBJ2-6 | - | TRBV6-1 | 15 | CASSPRGAGANVLTF
TRBJ1-5 | - | TRBV29-1 | 15 | CSAKVGTGGNQPQHF
TRBJ2-7 | - | TRBV20-1 | 13 | CSAAGTSGYEQYF
TRBJ1-2 | many | TRBV7-8 | 15 | CASSLAGADNYGYTF
TRBJ2-7 | - | TRBV25-1 | 15 | CASSEWLGGGYGQYF
TRBJ2-7 | few | TRBV20-1 | 11 | CSARVLGEQYF
TRBJ1-2 | - | TRBV12-3/TRBV12-4 | 14 | CASRDSQKDYGYTF
TRBJ1-2 | - | TRBV25-1 | 15 | CASSEYGGANYGYTF
TRBJ1-6 | - | TRBV4-1 | 14 | CASSQEGRDSPLHF
TRBJ1-3 | few | TRBV14 | 15 | CASSQERFSGNTIYF
TRBJ1-1 | many | TRBV29-1 | 14 | CSAGRLELNTEAFF
TRBJ2-7 | - | TRBV15 | 17 | CATSSPRGLAGNGEQYF
TRBJ1-6 | many | TRBV2 | 13 | CASSQTINSPLHF
TRBJ1-1 | - | TRBV20-1 | 16 | CSARLGASGMNTEAFF
TRBJ1-4 | - | TRBV10-3 | 13 | CAIRDDSGEKLFF
TRBJ1-1 | few | TRBV20-1 | 13 | CSATSGSDTEAFF
TRBJ1-6 | many | TRBV7-2 | 15 | CASSLSTGRRSPLHF
TRBJ1-1 | once | TRBV20-1 | 10 | CSGEQGEAFF
TRBJ2-7 | - | TRBV7-7 | 16 | CASSSSPGLAGEEQYF
TRBJ1-4 | many | TRBV7-8 | 14 | CASSPGQLNEKLFF
TRBJ1-2 | many | TRBV9 | 11 | CASSVGYGYTF
TRBJ1-1 | - | TRBV10-2 | 13 | CASSVGIVTEAFF
TRBJ2-5 | many | TRBV20-1 | 13 | CSASPGGEETQYF
TRBJ2-5 | few | TRBV20-1 | 14 | CSAPGLPLQETQYF
TRBJ1-2 | many | TRBV9 | 13 | CASSVEGGAGYTF
TRBJ2-7 | - | TRBV7-9 | 14 | CASSAPGGTYEQYF
TRBJ1-6 | many | TRBV29-1 | 13 | CSVESGQGSPLHF